Listed below are T cell receptor beta chains from one sample, sequenced in a study of T cells expressing NK-cell markers. Each CDR3 protein gets one entry in TCRdb, which reprocessed the 5' RACE reads and gives no DNA. This table holds 150,000 to 170,000 distinct CDR3 sequences. Sequenced material: blood T cells: a sorted CD56 or NKG2C T cell subset, CD4+ or CD8+ T cells, or bulk PBMC T cells (not recorded which). These receptors all stem from a woman between 45 and 60 years old in good health. CDR3s include the opening cysteine and the closing phenylalanine or tryptophan. The order of the fields is CDR3 length, V gene, J gene, CDR3 protein.

CDR3 length: 14; V gene: TRBV19; J gene: TRBJ2-1; CDR3 protein: CASSIGSTSDEQFF
CDR3 length: 17; V gene: TRBV23-1; J gene: TRBJ1-6; CDR3 protein: CADSTDSRCSYNSPLHF
CDR3 length: 14; V gene: TRBV10-3; J gene: TRBJ1-6; CDR3 protein: CAIRWTVSNSPLHF
CDR3 length: 13; V gene: TRBV9; J gene: TRBJ2-2; CDR3 protein: CASSVGGATELFF
CDR3 length: 15; V gene: TRBV27; J gene: TRBJ1-5; CDR3 protein: CASSFGQGGNQPQHF
CDR3 length: 13; V gene: TRBV30; J gene: TRBJ2-3; CDR3 protein: CAWSVLLRDTQYF
CDR3 length: 15; V gene: TRBV4-1; J gene: TRBJ2-3; CDR3 protein: CASSQPGLDTDTQYF
CDR3 length: 15; V gene: TRBV6-5; J gene: TRBJ2-5; CDR3 protein: CASRSGQGNQETQYF
CDR3 length: 17; V gene: TRBV7-9; J gene: TRBJ2-3; CDR3 protein: CASSLPTVETGGDTQYF
CDR3 length: 15; V gene: TRBV14; J gene: TRBJ2-2; CDR3 protein: CASSPLGASPGELFF
CDR3 length: 17; V gene: TRBV11-2; J gene: TRBJ2-2; CDR3 protein: CASINGRTGAYTGELFF
CDR3 length: 13; V gene: TRBV27; J gene: TRBJ2-1; CDR3 protein: CASSSDLHNEQFF
CDR3 length: 13; V gene: TRBV15; J gene: TRBJ2-1; CDR3 protein: CATSSGQHNEQFF
CDR3 length: 15; V gene: TRBV18; J gene: TRBJ2-1; CDR3 protein: CASSPPGDVYNEQFF
CDR3 length: 14; V gene: TRBV27; J gene: TRBJ2-1; CDR3 protein: CASLKAGEYNEQFF
CDR3 length: 15; V gene: TRBV9; J gene: TRBJ1-6; CDR3 protein: CASSVAGQGGSPLHF
CDR3 length: 12; V gene: TRBV24-1; J gene: TRBJ2-6; CDR3 protein: CATSAGANVLTF
CDR3 length: 14; V gene: TRBV4-1; J gene: TRBJ1-2; CDR3 protein: CASSPTGSNYGYTF
CDR3 length: 14; V gene: TRBV5-1; J gene: TRBJ1-2; CDR3 protein: CASSLRTGNYGYTF
CDR3 length: 18; V gene: TRBV4-1; J gene: TRBJ2-1; CDR3 protein: CASSQEVGTGPPYNEQFF
CDR3 length: 14; V gene: TRBV29-1; J gene: TRBJ2-1; CDR3 protein: CSQILAGGRNEQFF
CDR3 length: 14; V gene: TRBV20-1; J gene: TRBJ1-5; CDR3 protein: CSARAEGAWQPQHF
CDR3 length: 14; V gene: TRBV12-3/TRBV12-4; J gene: TRBJ2-7; CDR3 protein: CASTLAKGAYEQYF
CDR3 length: 17; V gene: TRBV7-9; J gene: TRBJ2-1; CDR3 protein: CASPPEDRGLSYNEQFF
CDR3 length: 15; V gene: TRBV5-1; J gene: TRBJ2-5; CDR3 protein: CASSYGTSRGETQYF
CDR3 length: 15; V gene: TRBV16; J gene: TRBJ2-1; CDR3 protein: CASSQLRASYNEQFF
CDR3 length: 14; V gene: TRBV27; J gene: TRBJ2-1; CDR3 protein: CASTQQGFYNEQFF
CDR3 length: 14; V gene: TRBV19; J gene: TRBJ2-1; CDR3 protein: CASKLASSYNEQFF
CDR3 length: 15; V gene: TRBV27; J gene: TRBJ2-7; CDR3 protein: CASSSTAYPLYEQYF
CDR3 length: 13; V gene: TRBV29-1; J gene: TRBJ1-1; CDR3 protein: CSVDGTMNTEAFF
CDR3 length: 12; V gene: TRBV4-1; J gene: TRBJ2-7; CDR3 protein: CASSQGSSEQYF
CDR3 length: 14; V gene: TRBV29-1; J gene: TRBJ1-1; CDR3 protein: CSVEGGQGNTEAFF
CDR3 length: 14; V gene: TRBV27; J gene: TRBJ2-7; CDR3 protein: CASSLWDSSYEQYF
CDR3 length: 12; V gene: TRBV7-9; J gene: TRBJ2-1; CDR3 protein: CASSLGEVAQFF
CDR3 length: 15; V gene: TRBV3-1; J gene: TRBJ2-1; CDR3 protein: CASSQVTSRDNEQFF
CDR3 length: 14; V gene: TRBV5-1; J gene: TRBJ2-1; CDR3 protein: CASSRGLADHEQFF
CDR3 length: 14; V gene: TRBV9; J gene: TRBJ1-1; CDR3 protein: CASGVGDSISEAFF
CDR3 length: 14; V gene: TRBV20-1; J gene: TRBJ2-1; CDR3 protein: CSASHASGYNEQFF
CDR3 length: 17; V gene: TRBV10-3; J gene: TRBJ2-7; CDR3 protein: CAISEAETSGNSYEQYF
CDR3 length: 12; V gene: TRBV7-9; J gene: TRBJ1-1; CDR3 protein: CASEPMNTEAFF
CDR3 length: 12; V gene: TRBV29-1; J gene: TRBJ2-5; CDR3 protein: CSVTTFEETQYF
CDR3 length: 14; V gene: TRBV27; J gene: TRBJ2-1; CDR3 protein: CASSWASVNNEQFF
CDR3 length: 15; V gene: TRBV4-1; J gene: TRBJ2-5; CDR3 protein: CASSLEEAAGETQYF
CDR3 length: 17; V gene: TRBV5-1; J gene: TRBJ2-1; CDR3 protein: CASSWVPGVSSYNEQFF